The 25 T cell receptor beta chains in this list originate from one sample, sequenced in a study of T cells expressing NK-cell markers. TCRdb reanalyzed the 5' RACE reads, giving one entry per CDR3 protein sequence and no DNA. In total, the table holds hundreds of thousands of distinct CDR3 sequences. The sample consisted of blood T cells: a sorted CD56 or NKG2C T cell subset, CD4+ or CD8+ T cells, or bulk PBMC T cells (not recorded which). The receptors come from a woman aged 18 to 69 in good health.

The gene calls are TRBV18 and TRBJ2-3; the D call from TCRdb, TRBD1, cannot be confirmed without DNA. CDR1 and CDR2 from the germline V gene are KGHSH and LQKENI. The CDR3 sequence is 15 residues long. The CDR3 loop is CASSSGALSTDTQYF.

The chain links TRBV5-5 to TRBJ1-3. This CDR3 region has 12 residues. Germline V gene sequence: CDR1 SGHKS, CDR2 YYEKEE (reference sequence). CDR3 sequence reads: CASSLDGNTIYF.

The chain is built from TRBV6-2 or TRBV6-3 and TRBJ2-3. The CDR3 consists of 13 residues. Germline V CDR1 and CDR2: MNHEY, SVGEGT. This chain's CDR3 is CASGRWSTDTQYF.

This chain uses TRBV6-2 or TRBV6-3 with TRBJ2-1; TCRdb lists TRBD2, though no DNA is available to test this call. Germline V gives CDR1 MNHEY, CDR2 SVGEGT. There are 14 residues in the CDR3. CDR3 residues: CASTERGGNNEQFF.

The V call is TRBV20-1, the J call TRBJ2-5. CDR1 and CDR2 (germline): DFQATT, SNEGSKA (reference sequence). The CDR3 consists of 13 residues. This chain's CDR3 is CSASYAARGTQYF.

V usage is TRBV29-1 and J usage is TRBJ2-7; TCRdb indicates TRBD1, and absent DNA this call remains unverified. The CDR3 is 12 amino acids. CDR1 is SQVTM, CDR2 ANQGSEA, per germline. The CDR3 protein is CSVGQGRGEQYF.

This sequence joins TRBV6-2 or TRBV6-3 and TRBJ2-1; there is no DNA to check the TCRdb D call of TRBD2. CDR3 length: 16 amino acids. CDR1 and CDR2 from the germline V gene are MNHEY and SVGEGT. The CDR3 sequence: CASSYSLAGDHNEQFF.

The V gene is TRBV11-2, the J gene TRBJ1-1; TCRdb lists TRBD1, though no DNA is available to test this call. The CDR3 consists of 13 residues. Germline V gene data show CDR1 as SGHAT and CDR2 as FQNNGV. The chain's CDR3 is CASSDFKGARTFF.

This chain connects TRBV6-1 to TRBJ2-7; the TCRdb D gene call, TRBD1, has no DNA to confirm it. CDR1 and CDR2 (germline): MNHNS, SASEGT. The CDR3 spans 15 residues. This CDR3 is CASRKEQGNWYEQYF.

The chain is built from TRBV18 and TRBJ2-4; TCRdb picks TRBD1, but there is no DNA to check that call. CDR3 size: 15 residues. The germline CDR1 and CDR2 sequences are KGHSH and LQKENI. CDR3 protein: CASSPTDRVKNIQYF. Drawing the rest from reference TRBV18 and TRBJ2-4, the complete variable domain is NAGVMQNPRHLVRRRGQEARLRCSPMKGHSHVYWYRQLPEEGLKFMVYLQKENIIDESGMPKERFSAEFPKEGPSILRIQQVVRGDSAAYFCASSPTDRVKNIQYFGAGTRLSVL.

The chain carries TRBV28 and TRBJ2-1; there is no DNA to check the TCRdb D call of TRBD2. Per the germline V gene, CDR1 is MDHEN and CDR2 is SYDVKM. This CDR3 region has 15 residues. The CDR3 sequence: CASSSGGRAVDEQFF.

The rearrangement links TRBV5-1 to TRBJ2-2; no DNA is available, so the TRBD2 call from TCRdb remains unchecked. This CDR3 has 17 residues. Germline loops: CDR1 SGHRS, CDR2 YFSETQ. The CDR3 sequence: CASSWTSGAAYTGELFF. Full variable domain (rest looked up from reference TRBV5-1 and TRBJ2-2): KAGVTQTPRYLIKTRGQQVTLSCSPISGHRSVSWYQQTPGQGLQFLFEYFSETQRNKGNFPGRFSGRQFSNSRSEMNVSTLELGDSALYLCASSWTSGAAYTGELFFGEGSRLTVL.

The gene calls are TRBV9 and TRBJ2-2; TCRdb returns TRBD2, unconfirmable since there is no DNA. CDR1 is SGDLS, CDR2 YYNGEE, per germline. The CDR3 extends over 13 amino acids. The CDR3 loop reads CASGLDWTGELFF.

V is TRBV7-2 and J is TRBJ2-5; the TRBD1 assignment by TCRdb is unverifiable without DNA. This CDR3 spans 15 amino acids. CDR1 is SGHTA and CDR2 is FQGNSA in the germline V gene. CDR3 sequence: CASSSPLGSQETQYF.

The chain joins TRBV12-3 or TRBV12-4 to TRBJ2-1; TCRdb names TRBD1, which stays unverified in the absence of DNA. This CDR3 is 17 amino acids long. The CDR3 here is CASSFRSPGRSYNEQFF.

The chain couples TRBV5-6 to TRBJ1-1; TCRdb proposes TRBD1, but this gene call is untestable without DNA. This CDR3 comprises 17 residues. Germline V gene data show CDR1 as SGHDT and CDR2 as YYEEEE. The CDR3 sequence: CASSFNRGRSGLTEAFF. The entire variable domain, with the rest obtained from reference TRBV5-6 and TRBJ1-1, is as follows: DAGVTQSPTHLIKTRGQQVTLRCSPKSGHDTVSWYQQALGQGPQFIFQYYEEEERQRGNFPDRFSGHQFPNYSSELNVNALLLGDSALYLCASSFNRGRSGLTEAFFGQGTRLTVV.

V is TRBV29-1 and J is TRBJ2-7. Germline V gene lookup returns CDR1 SQVTM and CDR2 ANQGSEA. The CDR3 covers 12 residues. This chain's CDR3 is CSSRTNSYEQYF.

The chain employs TRBV18 and TRBJ2-7; the TRBD2 assignment by TCRdb is unverifiable without DNA. Germline values: CDR1 KGHSH, CDR2 LQKENI. The CDR3 is made up of 17 amino acids. The CDR3 spells CASSPQGLAGGLGEQYF.

The rearrangement uses TRBV12-3 or TRBV12-4 and TRBJ2-5; TCRdb proposes TRBD2, but this gene call is untestable without DNA. The CDR3 spans 11 residues. The CDR3 region is CASSWGDAQYF.

This chain connects TRBV7-6 to TRBJ1-6. The germline CDR1 and CDR2 sequences are SGHVS and FNYEAQ. The CDR3 is 13 residues long. This chain's CDR3 is CASSLEKGSPLHF.

The chain combines TRBV20-1 with TRBJ1-1. The CDR3 is made up of 15 amino acids. Germline loops: CDR1 DFQATT, CDR2 SNEGSKA (reference sequence). The CDR3 reads CSARAYEGWGTEAFF.

This chain links TRBV6-5 with TRBJ1-6; TCRdb returns TRBD1, unconfirmable since there is no DNA. The CDR3 length is 14 residues. CDR1 MNHEY and CDR2 SVGAGI come from the germline V gene. The CDR3 here is CASSYFAGDSPLHF.

This sequence joins TRBV29-1 and TRBJ2-5; TCRdb lists TRBD1, though no DNA is available to test this call. This CDR3 contains 12 residues. Germline assignment: CDR1 SQVTM and CDR2 ANQGSEA. This CDR3 is CSVGTGRSTQYF.

The V call is TRBV5-4, the J call TRBJ2-5; the D call of TRBD1 rests on TCRdb alone, since no DNA is present to check it. This CDR3 region has 15 residues. The V gene's germline CDR1 is SGHNT and CDR2 YYREEE (reference sequence). The CDR3 region is CASSSGPTGGETQYF.

The chain joins TRBV6-2 or TRBV6-3 to TRBJ1-3; TCRdb picks TRBD1, but there is no DNA to check that call. The CDR3 has 16 amino acids. The germline gives CDR1 MNHEY, CDR2 SVGEGT. The CDR3 loop reads CASSKTATSSGNTIYF.